This entry lists 6 T cell receptor beta chains sequenced from one sample in a study of cytomegalovirus exposure and HLA in healthy donors. PCR used 60 Vbeta primers and 13 Jbeta primers. Generated by immunoSEQ multiplex PCR, the TCRdb table keeps only in-frame clones and is missing some. Its table lists about 140,000 clones. The sample consisted of PBMCs. The receptors derive from a male donor in good health and CMV-seronegative.

The V call is TRBV29-1, the J call TRBJ2-5; 13 bases map to TRBD2. The CDR3 has 15 amino acids. From germline, CDR1 is SQVTM and CDR2 ANQGSEA. J lost 5 bases, V lost 4 bases, and 7 bases had no gene match. In DNA, the CDR3 is TGCAGCGTTGGCCCGGGACTAGCGGGAATTGAGACCCAGTACTTC. Translation: CSVGPGLAGIETQYF.

The genes are TRBV7-3 and TRBJ2-3; D is unresolved. This CDR3 is built from 13 residues. CDR1 and CDR2 from the germline V gene are SGHTA and FQGTGA. V was pared by 2 bases and J by 6 bases, with 9 bases between. CDR3 protein: CASSLVRADTQYF. For the CDR3, the DNA is TGTGCCAGCAGCTTAGTCCGAGCGGATACGCAGTATTTT.

This rearrangement joins TRBV11-3 to TRBJ1-2, with TRBD1 matching over 7 bases. Germline V gives CDR1 SGHNT, CDR2 YENEEA. The CDR3 runs 15 residues. J gave up 7 bases and V 4 bases, and 12 bases lay outside the gene matches. CDR3 in DNA: TGTGCCAGCAGCTACCACGGACAGGCAAGCATTGGCTACACCTTC. As protein: CASSYHGQASIGYTF.

Points on this clone: Within the sample, other DNA sequences also encode this same CDR3. The gene calls are TRBV5-1 and TRBJ1-3; D unclear. Per the germline V gene, CDR1 is SGHRS and CDR2 is YFSETQ. V gave up 5 bases and J gave up 0 bases, with 9 bases separating them. The CDR3 extends over 14 amino acids. In nucleotides, the CDR3 is TGCGCCAGCAGTCTGGAGAGCTCTGGAAACACCATATATTTT. As protein: CASSLESSGNTIYF.

The chain has TRBV5-8 and TRBJ1-1; 11 bases are shared with TRBD1. Germline V gene sequence: CDR1 SGHTS, CDR2 YDEGEE. The V gene end was trimmed by 4 bases and the J gene end by 4 bases; junction bases not matched to a gene: 12. The CDR3 consists of 17 residues. CDR3 sequence reads: CASSLPRDRGTFTEAFF. CDR3 bases: TGTGCCAGCAGCCTTCCTCGGGACAGGGGGACATTCACTGAAGCTTTCTTT.

The chain joins TRBV19 to TRBJ2-2; 7 bases map to TRBD2. The CDR3 contains 18 residues. V trimming: 7 bases; J trimming: 3 bases; junction bases outside the gene matches: 17. Looked up from germline, CDR1 is LNHDA and CDR2 is SQIVND (reference sequence). The DNA of the CDR3 is TGTGCCAGTAATTCGGAAGGGAGCGGGATAATCCACACCGGGGAGCTGTTTTTT. It specifies CASNSEGSGIIHTGELFF.